This TCR beta chain came from a study of Graves' ophthalmopathy and Graves' hyperthyroidism. Broader study findings: Most clonotypes expanded in thyroid above 0.001 frequency were present in blood too.

This CDR3 is 13 amino acids long. V dropped 7 bases and J dropped 5; count of bases not matched to a gene: 4. This clonotype came up many times. Its antigen is currently unknown. Amplified material comprised TCR beta CDR3 regions derived from RNA transcripts. After a first-round RT-PCR with HTBI primers, a second-round multiplex PCR was run. MiXCR, run by TCRdb on the multiplex PCR reads, gives a single entry per CDR3 protein. The sample has roughly 160,000 distinct CDR3 sequences, 35% to 50% seen once. The rearrangement joins TRBV12-3 or TRBV12-4 to TRBJ1-1, with TRBD1 matching 10 bases. Sequencing used peripheral blood. The source is a man aged 30 to 39 with Graves' ophthalmopathy. The CDR3 sequence is CASTSDRGTEAFF. For the CDR3, the DNA is TGTGCCAGCACCTCGGACAGGGGGACTGAAGCTTTCTTT.